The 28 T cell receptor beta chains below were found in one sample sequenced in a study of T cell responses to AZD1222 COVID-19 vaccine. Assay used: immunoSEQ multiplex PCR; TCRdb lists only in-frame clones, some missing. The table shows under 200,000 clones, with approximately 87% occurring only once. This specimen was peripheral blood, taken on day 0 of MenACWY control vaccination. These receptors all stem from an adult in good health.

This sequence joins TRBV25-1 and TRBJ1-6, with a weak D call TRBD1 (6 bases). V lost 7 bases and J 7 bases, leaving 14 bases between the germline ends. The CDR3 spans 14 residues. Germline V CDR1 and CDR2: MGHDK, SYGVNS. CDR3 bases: TGTGCCAGCACCGCAGGGGTTGGCAATTCACCCCTCCACTTT. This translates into CASTAGVGNSPLHF.

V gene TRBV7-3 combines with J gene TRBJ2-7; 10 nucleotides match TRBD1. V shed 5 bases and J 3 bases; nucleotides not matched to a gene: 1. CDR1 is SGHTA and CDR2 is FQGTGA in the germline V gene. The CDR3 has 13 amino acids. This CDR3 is CASSRTGGYEQYF. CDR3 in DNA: TGTGCCAGCAGCCGGACAGGGGGCTACGAGCAGTACTTC.

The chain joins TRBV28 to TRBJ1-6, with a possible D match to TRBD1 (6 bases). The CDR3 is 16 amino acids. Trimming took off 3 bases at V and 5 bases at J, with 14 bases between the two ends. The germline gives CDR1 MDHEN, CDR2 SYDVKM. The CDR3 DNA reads TGTGCCAGCAGTTTGCCACAGGGAAGGGATAATTCACCCCTCCACTTT. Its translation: CASSLPQGRDNSPLHF. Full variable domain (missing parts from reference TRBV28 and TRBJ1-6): DVKVTQSSRYLVKRTGEKVFLECVQDMDHENMFWYRQDPGLGLRLIYFSYDVKMKEKGDIPEGYSVSREKKERFSLILESASTNQTSMYLCASSLPQGRDNSPLHFGNGTRLTVT.

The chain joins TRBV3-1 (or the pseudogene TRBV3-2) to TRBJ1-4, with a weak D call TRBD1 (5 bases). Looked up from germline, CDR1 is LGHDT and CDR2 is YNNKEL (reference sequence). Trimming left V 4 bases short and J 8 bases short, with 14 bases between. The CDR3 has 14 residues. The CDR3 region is CASSPTGAREKLFF. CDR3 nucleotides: TGTGCCAGCAGCCCCACCGGGGCGCGGGAAAAACTGTTTTTT.

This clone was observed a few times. CDR3 in DNA: TGTGCCAGCAGCCCAATCGCGGGCAGTAGGACAGATACGCAGTATTTT. This sequence encodes CASSPIAGSRTDTQYF. V is TRBV7-8 and J is TRBJ2-3; D is perhaps TRBD2 (5 bases). The CDR3 contains 16 residues. The germline CDR1 and CDR2 sequences are SGHVS and FQNEAQ. V shed 5 bases and J shed 3 bases, with 18 bases lying between them.

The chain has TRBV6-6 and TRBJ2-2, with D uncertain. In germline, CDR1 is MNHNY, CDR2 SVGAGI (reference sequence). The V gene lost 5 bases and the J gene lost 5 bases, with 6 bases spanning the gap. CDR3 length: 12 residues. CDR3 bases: TGTGCCAGCAGTCGCGCGACCGGGGAGCTGTTTTTT. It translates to CASSRATGELFF.

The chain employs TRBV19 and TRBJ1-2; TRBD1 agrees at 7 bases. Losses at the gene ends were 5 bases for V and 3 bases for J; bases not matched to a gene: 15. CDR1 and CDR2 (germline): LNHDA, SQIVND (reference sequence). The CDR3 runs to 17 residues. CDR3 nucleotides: TGTGCCAGTAGTCGAAGGGCCCGGGACAGCAAAGACTATGGCTACACCTTC. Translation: CASSRRARDSKDYGYTF.

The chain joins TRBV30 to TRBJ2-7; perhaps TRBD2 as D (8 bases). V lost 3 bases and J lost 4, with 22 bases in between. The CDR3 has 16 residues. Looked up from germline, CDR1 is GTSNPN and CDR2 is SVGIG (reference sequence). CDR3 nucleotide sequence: TGTGCCTGGAGGGCAGGGGGGAACGTAGCGGGGTACGAGCAGTACTTC. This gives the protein CAWRAGGNVAGYEQYF.

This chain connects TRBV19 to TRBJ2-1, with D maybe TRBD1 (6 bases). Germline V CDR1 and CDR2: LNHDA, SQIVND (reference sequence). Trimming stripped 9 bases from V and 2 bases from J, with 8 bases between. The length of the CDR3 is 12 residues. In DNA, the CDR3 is TGTGCCAGCCGGGACACCTACAATGAGCAGTTCTTC. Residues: CASRDTYNEQFF.

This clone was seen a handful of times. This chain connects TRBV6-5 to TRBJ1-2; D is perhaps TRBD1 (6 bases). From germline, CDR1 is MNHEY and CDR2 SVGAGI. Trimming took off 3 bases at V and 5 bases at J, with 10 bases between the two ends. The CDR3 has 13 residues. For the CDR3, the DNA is TGTGCCAGCAGTTATGCAGGGGCTTATGGCTACACCTTC. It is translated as CASSYAGAYGYTF.

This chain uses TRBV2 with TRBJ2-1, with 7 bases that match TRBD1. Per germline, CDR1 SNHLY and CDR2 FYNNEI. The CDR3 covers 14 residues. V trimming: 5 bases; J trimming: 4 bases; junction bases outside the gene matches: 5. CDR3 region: CASSPRQGYNEQFF. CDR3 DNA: TGTGCCAGCAGTCCACGACAGGGATACAATGAGCAGTTCTTC.

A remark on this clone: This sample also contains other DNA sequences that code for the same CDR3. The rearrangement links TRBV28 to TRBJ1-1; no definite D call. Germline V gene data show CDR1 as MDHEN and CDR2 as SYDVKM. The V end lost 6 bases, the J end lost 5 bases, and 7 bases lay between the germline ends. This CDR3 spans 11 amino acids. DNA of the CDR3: TGTGCCAGCAGCCCCGGAACTGAAGCTTTCTTT. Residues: CASSPGTEAFF.

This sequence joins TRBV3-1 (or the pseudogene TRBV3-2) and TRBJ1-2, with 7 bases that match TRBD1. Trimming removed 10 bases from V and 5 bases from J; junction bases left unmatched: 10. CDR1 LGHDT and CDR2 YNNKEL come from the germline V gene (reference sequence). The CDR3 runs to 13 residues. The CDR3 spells CATYRDSPYGYTF. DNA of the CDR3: TGTGCCACCTACCGGGACAGCCCTTATGGCTACACCTTC.

CDR3 DNA sequence: TGTGCCAGCAGTCCGGGACTAGCGGGATACGAGCAGTACTTC. Protein: CASSPGLAGYEQYF. V usage is TRBV27 and J usage is TRBJ2-7, with 13 bases identical to TRBD2. The germline gives CDR1 MNHEY, CDR2 SMNVEV (reference sequence). With V trimmed by 5 bases and J by 4 bases, 2 bases remained unmatched. The CDR3 sequence is 14 residues long.

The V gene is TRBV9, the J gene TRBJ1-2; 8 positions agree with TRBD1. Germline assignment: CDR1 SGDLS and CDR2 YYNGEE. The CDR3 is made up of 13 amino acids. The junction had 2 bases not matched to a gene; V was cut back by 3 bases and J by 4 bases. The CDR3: CASSADRGYGYTF. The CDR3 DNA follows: TGTGCCAGCAGCGCTGACAGGGGCTATGGCTACACCTTC.

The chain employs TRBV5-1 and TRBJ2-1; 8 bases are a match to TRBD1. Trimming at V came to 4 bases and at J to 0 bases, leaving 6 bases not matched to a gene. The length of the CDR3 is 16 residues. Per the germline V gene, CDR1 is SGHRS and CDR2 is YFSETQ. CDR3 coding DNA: TGCGCCAGCAGCCCGGGACAGGCGGTCTCCTACAATGAGCAGTTCTTC. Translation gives CASSPGQAVSYNEQFF.

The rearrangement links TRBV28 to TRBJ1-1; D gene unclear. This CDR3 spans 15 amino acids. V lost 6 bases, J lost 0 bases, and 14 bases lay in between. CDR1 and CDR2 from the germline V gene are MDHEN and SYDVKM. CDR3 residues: CASRKSTGMNTEAFF. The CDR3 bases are TGTGCCAGCAGGAAGTCCACGGGCATGAACACTGAAGCTTTCTTT. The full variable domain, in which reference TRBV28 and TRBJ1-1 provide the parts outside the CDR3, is DVKVTQSSRYLVKRTGEKVFLECVQDMDHENMFWYRQDPGLGLRLIYFSYDVKMKEKGDIPEGYSVSREKKERFSLILESASTNQTSMYLCASRKSTGMNTEAFFGQGTRLTVV.

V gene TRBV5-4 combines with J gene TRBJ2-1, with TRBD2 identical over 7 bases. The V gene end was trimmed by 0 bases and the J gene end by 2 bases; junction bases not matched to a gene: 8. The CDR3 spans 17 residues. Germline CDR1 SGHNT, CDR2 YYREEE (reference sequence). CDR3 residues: CASSLGVGGSPYNEQFF. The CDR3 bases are TGTGCCAGCAGCTTGGGAGTCGGCGGGAGTCCCTACAATGAGCAGTTCTTC.

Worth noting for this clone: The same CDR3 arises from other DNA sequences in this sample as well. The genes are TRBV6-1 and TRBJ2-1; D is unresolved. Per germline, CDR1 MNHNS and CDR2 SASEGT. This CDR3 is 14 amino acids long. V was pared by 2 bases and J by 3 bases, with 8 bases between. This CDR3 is CASSERRLYNEQFF. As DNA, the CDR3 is TGTGCCAGCAGTGAACGGCGCCTCTACAATGAGCAGTTCTTC.

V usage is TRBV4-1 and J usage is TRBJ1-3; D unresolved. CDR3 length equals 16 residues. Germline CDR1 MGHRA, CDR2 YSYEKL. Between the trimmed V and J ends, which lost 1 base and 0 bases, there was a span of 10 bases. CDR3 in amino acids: CASSQGPAYSGNTIYF. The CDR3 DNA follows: TGCGCCAGCAGCCAAGGACCAGCATACTCTGGAAACACCATATATTTT.

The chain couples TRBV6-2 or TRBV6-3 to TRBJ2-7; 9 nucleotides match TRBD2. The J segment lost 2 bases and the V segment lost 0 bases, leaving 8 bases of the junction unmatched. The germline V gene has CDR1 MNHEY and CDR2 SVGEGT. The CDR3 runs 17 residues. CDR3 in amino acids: CASSYSRGGGAAYEQYF. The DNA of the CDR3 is TGTGCCAGCAGTTACTCGCGGGGCGGGGGGGCCGCCTACGAGCAGTACTTC.

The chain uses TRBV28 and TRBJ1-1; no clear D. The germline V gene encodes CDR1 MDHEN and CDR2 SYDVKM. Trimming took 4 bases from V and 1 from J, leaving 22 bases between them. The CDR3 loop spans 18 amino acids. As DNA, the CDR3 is TGTGCCAGCAGTTCAAATTTCCTTGGTCGTGCGGGGAACACTGAAGCTTTCTTT. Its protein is CASSSNFLGRAGNTEAFF.

CDR3 in amino acids: CASSLDIYEQYF. In nucleotides, the CDR3 is TGCGCCAGCAGCTTGGACATCTACGAGCAGTACTTC. The chain joins TRBV5-1 to TRBJ2-7; D is uncertain. CDR1 is SGHRS and CDR2 is YFSETQ in the germline V gene. Trimming took 0 bases from V and 3 from J, leaving 4 bases between them. The CDR3 length is 12 residues.

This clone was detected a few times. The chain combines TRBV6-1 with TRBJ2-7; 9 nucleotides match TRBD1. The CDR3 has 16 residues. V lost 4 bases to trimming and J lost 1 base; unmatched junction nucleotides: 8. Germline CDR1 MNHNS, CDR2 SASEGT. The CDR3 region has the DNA TGTGCCAGCAGTGGAACCGGGACAGGGTTATCCTACGAGCAGTACTTC. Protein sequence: CASSGTGTGLSYEQYF.

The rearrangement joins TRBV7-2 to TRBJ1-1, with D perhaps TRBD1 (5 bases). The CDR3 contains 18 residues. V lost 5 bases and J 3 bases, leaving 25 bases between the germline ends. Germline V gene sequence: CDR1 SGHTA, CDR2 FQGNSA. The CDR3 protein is CASSRGWGSPKGDTEAFF. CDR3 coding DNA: TGTGCCAGCAGCCGGGGCTGGGGCAGCCCTAAAGGGGACACTGAAGCTTTCTTT. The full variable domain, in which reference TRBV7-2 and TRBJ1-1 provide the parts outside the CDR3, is GAGVSQSPSNKVTEKGKDVELRCDPISGHTALYWYRQSLGQGLEFLIYFQGNSAPDKSGLPSDRFSAERTGGSVSTLTIQRTQQEDSAVYLCASSRGWGSPKGDTEAFFGQGTRLTVV.

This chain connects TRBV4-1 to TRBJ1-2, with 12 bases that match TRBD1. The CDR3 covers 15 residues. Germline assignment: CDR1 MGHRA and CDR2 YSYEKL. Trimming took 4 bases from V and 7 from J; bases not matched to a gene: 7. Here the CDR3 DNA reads TGCGCCAGCAGCCCCAGGGACAGGGGGCTCCCTGGCTACACCTTC. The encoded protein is CASSPRDRGLPGYTF.

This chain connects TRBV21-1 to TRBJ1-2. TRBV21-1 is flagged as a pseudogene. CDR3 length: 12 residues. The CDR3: CASGKNNYGYTF. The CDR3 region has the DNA TGTGCCAGCGGGAAAAATAACTATGGCTACACCTTC.

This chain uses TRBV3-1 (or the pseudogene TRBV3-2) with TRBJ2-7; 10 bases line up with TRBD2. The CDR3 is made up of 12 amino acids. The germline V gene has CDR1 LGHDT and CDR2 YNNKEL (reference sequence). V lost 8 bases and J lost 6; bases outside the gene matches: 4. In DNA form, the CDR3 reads TGTGCCAGCGGGAGACTAGCGGGCGAGCAGTACTTC. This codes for CASGRLAGEQYF.